A single TCR beta chain is shown here with its context. The antigen remains unidentified. The naive CD8+ gate required CD45RO-CCR7+CD27+CD95- phenotype. The entry originates in a study of CXCR3-negative and CXCR3-positive naive CD8 T cells. General observations from the study: CD5 surface expression was similar among naive subsets, and TCR strength was estimated by inference from TRB CDR3 properties. After cryopreservation, CXCR3 expression dropped partially; most assays used fresh PBMCs. TRB CDR3 hydrophobicity was greater in CXCR3-positive naive cells than in CXCR3-negative naive cells.

UMI-labeled 5' RACE yielded the TRB cDNA libraries. TCRdb reprocessed the 5' RACE reads and reports one entry per CDR3 protein, with no DNA. This sample carries about 62,000 distinct CDR3 sequences, with 3.5% to 5% going to the ten biggest clones. The length of the CDR3 is 15 residues. Germline values: CDR1 MNHNS, CDR2 SASEGT. The chain links TRBV6-1 to TRBJ1-6; as DNA is missing, the TRBD1 call by TCRdb cannot be tested. This TCR was recovered from a human donor in good health. Some clones in this sample may be carry-over from other donors' samples. Sequences were obtained from naive CXCR3- CD8+ T cells from blood. The subset was: CD45RO-CCR7+CD27+CD95- naive CD8+ T cells lacking CXCR3 (TNR3-). The CDR3 sequence is CASSELTGDNSPLHF.